The 3 T cell receptor beta chains below all came from one sample that was sequenced in a study of beta chain features in type 1 diabetes. Study-level points and caveats: Shorter TCRB CDR3s, moderately but significantly so, were found in Type 1 diabetes patients in all four CD4+ subsets.

The whole isolated RNA underwent reverse transcription, so sequencing captured expressed TCRB transcripts. TCRdb keeps only in-frame clones here, not all; method: immunoSEQ multiplex PCR. The table records around 160,000 clones, more than 60% of them present only once. Their target antigens are unknown. Material: naive CD4+ T cells from blood. The receptor source for this set is a young man with type 1 diabetes.

This clone has just a few counts. V usage is TRBV10-3 and J usage is TRBJ2-3; no firm D call. The CDR3 totals 13 residues. Germline CDR1 reads ENHRY; CDR2 reads SYGVKD. V was pared by 4 bases and J by 5 bases, with 10 bases between. The CDR3 DNA reads TGTGCCATCAGTGTGGGCAGAGAAGATACGCAGTATTTT. This codes for CAISVGREDTQYF.

The genes are TRBV7-2 and TRBJ2-3; no clear D. This CDR3 spans 16 amino acids. Looked up from germline, CDR1 is SGHTA and CDR2 is FQGNSA. The V end lost 1 base, the J end lost 4 bases, and 15 bases lay between the germline ends. The CDR3 loop is CASSLGMTTFADTQYF. For the CDR3, the DNA is TGTGCCAGCAGCTTAGGGATGACGACGTTCGCAGATACGCAGTATTTT.

This rearrangement joins TRBV15 to TRBJ2-6; maybe TRBD2 (6 bases). Per the germline V gene, CDR1 is LNHNV and CDR2 is YYDKDF (reference sequence). V lost 3 bases and J 2 bases, leaving 11 bases between the germline ends. The CDR3 is 16 amino acids. The CDR3, as DNA: TGTGCCACCAGCAGGGCCGGGGGAGCTGGGGCCAACGTCCTGACTTTC. Its translation is CATSRAGGAGANVLTF.